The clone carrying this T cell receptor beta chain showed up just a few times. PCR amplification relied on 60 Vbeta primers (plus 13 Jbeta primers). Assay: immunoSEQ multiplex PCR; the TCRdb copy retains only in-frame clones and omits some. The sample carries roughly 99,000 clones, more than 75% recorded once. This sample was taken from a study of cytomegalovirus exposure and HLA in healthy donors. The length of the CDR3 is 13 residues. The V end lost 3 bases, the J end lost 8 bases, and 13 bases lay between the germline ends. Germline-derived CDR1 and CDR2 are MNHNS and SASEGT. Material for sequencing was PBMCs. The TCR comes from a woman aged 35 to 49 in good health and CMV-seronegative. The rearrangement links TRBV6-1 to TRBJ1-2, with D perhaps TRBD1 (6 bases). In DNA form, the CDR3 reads TGTGCCAGCAGTGAGATCCAGGGGACAGGCTACACCTTC. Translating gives CASSEIQGTGYTF.